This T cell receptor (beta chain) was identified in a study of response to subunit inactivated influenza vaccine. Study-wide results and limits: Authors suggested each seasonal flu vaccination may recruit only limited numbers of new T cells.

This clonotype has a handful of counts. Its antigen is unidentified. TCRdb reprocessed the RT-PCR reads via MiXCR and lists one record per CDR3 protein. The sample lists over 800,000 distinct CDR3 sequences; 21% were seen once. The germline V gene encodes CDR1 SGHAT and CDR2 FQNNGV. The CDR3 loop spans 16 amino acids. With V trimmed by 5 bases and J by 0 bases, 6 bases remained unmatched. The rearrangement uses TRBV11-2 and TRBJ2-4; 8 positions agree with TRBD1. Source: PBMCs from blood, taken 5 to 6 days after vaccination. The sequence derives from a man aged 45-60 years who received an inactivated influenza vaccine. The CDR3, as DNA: TGTGCCAGCAGCCTGGGAGACAGGGGAGCCAAAAACATTCAGTACTTC. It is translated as CASSLGDRGAKNIQYF.